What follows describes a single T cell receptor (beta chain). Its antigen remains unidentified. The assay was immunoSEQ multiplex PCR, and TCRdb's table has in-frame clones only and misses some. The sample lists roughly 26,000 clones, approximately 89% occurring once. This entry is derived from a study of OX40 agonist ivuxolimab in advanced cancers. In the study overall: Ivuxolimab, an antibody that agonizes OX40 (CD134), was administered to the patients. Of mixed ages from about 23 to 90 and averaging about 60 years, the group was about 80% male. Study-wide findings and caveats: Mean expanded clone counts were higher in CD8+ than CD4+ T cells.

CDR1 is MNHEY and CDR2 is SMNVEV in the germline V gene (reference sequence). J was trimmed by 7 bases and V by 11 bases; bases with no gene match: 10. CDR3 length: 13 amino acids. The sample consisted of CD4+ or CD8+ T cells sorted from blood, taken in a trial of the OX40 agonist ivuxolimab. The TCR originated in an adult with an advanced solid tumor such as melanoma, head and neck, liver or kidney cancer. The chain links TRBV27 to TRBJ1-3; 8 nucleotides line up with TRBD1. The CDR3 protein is CASGTGSGNTIYF. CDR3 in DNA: TGTGCCTCTGGGACAGGTAGTGGTAACACCATATATTTT.